One sample yielded the 11 T cell receptor beta chains listed below, sequenced in a study of CD8+ T cells in alopecia areata. RNA, once extracted, was reverse transcribed into cDNA for use as the sequencing template. Clones were sequenced by immunoSEQ multiplex PCR, and TCRdb holds only the in-frame ones, with some missing. This repertoire holds about 110,000 clones, and none appear only once. Input material: lesional skin. Receptor source: a C3H/HeJ mouse with alopecia areata. For this strain, the MHC haplotype corresponds to H2-k.

Of note for this clone: Germline and genes here are mouse. Read data end 4 residues before the CDR3 end; the end is taken from the germline J gene. This chain links TRBV19 with TRBJ2-5; TRBD2 is a possible D gene (7 bases). There are 15 residues in the CDR3. Trimming removed 4 bases at V and 0 bases at J, with 12 bases between. Germline CDR1 FNHDT, CDR2 SITEND (reference sequence). CDR3 DNA, as far as it was read: TGTGCCAGCAGTGAGGGGGGGTCTAACCAAGAC. Protein product: CASSEGGSNQD. The entire CDR3 protein is CASSEGGSNQDTQYF.

This clone has a handful of counts. Mouse gene names and germline throughout. Sequencing ends 4 residues short of the CDR3 end; the germline J gene provides the rest. The J gene is TRBJ2-4, the V gene TRBV17, with D maybe TRBD2 (6 bases). The length of the CDR3 is 16 residues. The V and J ends lost 1 base and 0 bases respectively, with 11 bases between them. Germline V gives CDR1 MNHDT, CDR2 YYDKIL. The sequenced part of the CDR3 DNA is TGTGCTAGCAGTAGAGTGGCGGGGGGAAGTCAAAAC. Its protein product is CASSRVAGGSQN. The complete CDR3 reads CASSRVAGGSQNTLYF.

This clone came up a few times. Gene names and germline match the mouse. The sequence runs out 4 residues before the end of the CDR3; the remainder is reconstructed from the germline J gene. The chain is built from TRBV13-3 and TRBJ1-4; perhaps TRBD1 as D (6 bases). The germline CDR1 and CDR2 sequences are NNHDY and SYVADS. V lost 1 base, J lost 4 bases, and 11 bases lay in between. The CDR3 runs 15 residues. CDR3 DNA (partial): TGTGCCAGCAGTGATAACCAGGGGTTCAACGAA. Its translation is CASSDNQGFNE. The full CDR3 is CASSDNQGFNERLFF.

This clone was seen a few times. The listed TCRdb protein conflicts with the DNA translation at residue 13, and the protein shown is translated directly from the DNA. The gene names given are mouse names. The CDR3 extends 3 residues past the end of the read, so its final part is completed from the germline J gene. This chain joins TRBV13-3 and TRBJ1-6, with 9 bases aligning to TRBD1. TRBJ1-6 is assigned to the ORF class and has an uncertain function. Losses at the gene ends were 4 bases for V and 1 base for J; bases not matched to a gene: 3. Germline lookup yields CDR1 NNHDY and CDR2 SYVADS. CDR3 length: 16 amino acids. The covered CDR3 bases are TGTGCCAGCAGTATCACAGGGGGCTCCTATAATTCGCCC. This codes for CASSITGGSYNSP. The full CDR3 is CASSITGGSYNSPLYF.

This clone has ten or more counts. Here the gene names and germline are mouse. The read is 4 residues too short to cover the CDR3 end, so that end is filled in from the germline J gene. The genes are TRBV13-3 and TRBJ2-1, with a possible D match to TRBD2 (5 bases). The germline V gene encodes CDR1 NNHDY and CDR2 SYVADS. The CDR3 consists of 11 residues. CDR3 in amino acids: CASGDRAEQFF. Incomplete CDR3 DNA: TGTGCCAGTGGGGATAGAGCT.

Turning to this clone: Gene names denote mouse genes. Partial CDR3 DNA: TGCACCTGCAGTGGGGACTGGGGGGGTAACTCCTAT. It yields the protein CTCSGDWGGNSY. The whole CDR3 protein is CTCSGDWGGNSYEQYF. V usage is TRBV1 and J usage is TRBJ2-7; TRBD2 matches at 13 bases. The read stops 4 residues short of the end of the CDR3; the missing end is completed from the germline J gene. The CDR3 is made up of 16 amino acids. Germline values: CDR1 NSQYPW, CDR2 LRSPGD (reference sequence). V was clipped by 4 bases and J by 0 bases; unmatched bases: 3. The whole variable domain, remainder taken from reference TRBV1 and TRBJ2-7, is VTLLEQNPRWRLVPRGQAVNLRCILKNSQYPWMSWYQQDLQKQLQWLFTLRSPGDKEVKSLPGADYLATRVTDTELRLQVANMSQGRTLYCTCSGDWGGNSYEQYFGPGTRLTVL.

This clone was seen a handful of times. At residue 12, the translated DNA and the protein in TCRdb do not agree; the protein given here is derived from the DNA. Here the gene names and germline are mouse. The missing CDR3 end, 3 residues past where the read stops, is filled in from the germline J gene. The rearrangement links TRBV13-3 to TRBJ1-3; 8 nucleotides agree with TRBD1. With V trimmed by 5 bases and J by 0 bases, 4 bases remained unmatched. CDR3 size: 15 residues. Germline V gene sequence: CDR1 NNHDY, CDR2 SYVADS. CDR3 DNA, as far as it was read: TGTGCCAGCAGCACAGGGGGACTTTCTGGAAATACG. This encodes CASSTGGLSGNT. The CDR3 in its entirety is CASSTGGLSGNTLYF.

In its sample, this clone was seen a few times. Gene and germline names: mouse. Read coverage stops 4 residues before the CDR3 terminus; the germline J gene supplies the remainder. The chain combines TRBV13-3 with TRBJ2-7; TRBD1 is a possible D gene (6 bases). Germline lookup yields CDR1 NNHDY and CDR2 SYVADS. The CDR3 length is 13 residues. Trimming removed 6 bases at V and 0 bases at J, with 10 bases between. The DNA read from the CDR3 is TGTGCCAGCACGCGGGACACCTCCTAT. Amino acids: CASTRDTSY. The full-length CDR3 reads as CASTRDTSYEQYF.

As concerns this clone: Gene names and germline match the mouse. The CDR3 end lies 4 residues beyond the end of the read and is filled in from the germline J gene. The genes are TRBV13-3 and TRBJ1-1; 8 bases are a match to TRBD1. The germline gives CDR1 NNHDY, CDR2 SYVADS. The CDR3 is made up of 14 amino acids. CDR3 bases read: TGTGCCAGCAGTGAGCCCGACAGGGGAGGA. Translated: CASSEPDRGG. The full CDR3 is CASSEPDRGGEVFF.

This clone was seen a few times. Gene labels here are mouse ones. The CDR3 extends 4 residues past the end of the read, so its final part is completed from the germline J gene. This chain joins TRBV1 and TRBJ2-4, with 7 bases identical to TRBD2. The CDR3 is 13 amino acids. The V and J ends lost 4 bases and 3 bases, in that order; junction bases with no gene match: 1. From germline, CDR1 is NSQYPW and CDR2 LRSPGD (reference sequence). CDR3 in amino acids: CTCSGTGQNTLYF. CDR3 DNA (partial): TGCACCTGCAGTGGGACTGGACAAAAC.

This clone was counted a few times. The genes and germline here are from mouse. The CDR3 end is not reached by the read, which stops 4 residues before it; the germline J gene fills it in. The chain carries TRBV16 and TRBJ2-5; 9 positions match TRBD1. The trim removed 1 base at V and 2 bases at J, leaving 7 bases unmatched. CDR1 is SGHSA, CDR2 FRNQAP, per germline. The CDR3 extends over 17 amino acids. The sequenced CDR3 bases are TGTGCAAGCAGCTTAGCTGGGGACAGGGAATCCCAAGAC. Translating it yields CASSLAGDRESQD. The entire CDR3 is CASSLAGDRESQDTQYF.